One TCR beta chain is described in this entry. The data originate from a study of T-cell memory formation after mild COVID-19. Sample barcodes and UMIs were carried by the TCR alpha and TCR beta cDNA libraries that 5'RACE generated with constant-segment primers. Using its own MiXCR run on the 5' RACE reads, TCRdb lists one record per CDR3 protein. The sample yields 250,000 to 300,000 distinct CDR3 sequences, about a sixth seen once. The length of the CDR3 is 15 residues. The germline V gene has CDR1 KGHDR and CDR2 SFDVKD. J lost 5 bases, V lost 7 bases, and 12 bases had no gene match. The chain recombines TRBV24-1 with TRBJ2-5, with 7 nucleotides matching TRBD2. This TCR derives from a man aged 18 to 29 who had mild COVID-19 (a few samples of this study predate the infection). Cell type and time point are not known. The sample comprised PBMCs or a T cell subset sorted from them (not recorded which). The CDR3 nucleotides are TGTGCCACCAGCGCCGCCGGGGGGATGGGGGAGACCCAGTACTTC. This sequence encodes CATSAAGGMGETQYF.